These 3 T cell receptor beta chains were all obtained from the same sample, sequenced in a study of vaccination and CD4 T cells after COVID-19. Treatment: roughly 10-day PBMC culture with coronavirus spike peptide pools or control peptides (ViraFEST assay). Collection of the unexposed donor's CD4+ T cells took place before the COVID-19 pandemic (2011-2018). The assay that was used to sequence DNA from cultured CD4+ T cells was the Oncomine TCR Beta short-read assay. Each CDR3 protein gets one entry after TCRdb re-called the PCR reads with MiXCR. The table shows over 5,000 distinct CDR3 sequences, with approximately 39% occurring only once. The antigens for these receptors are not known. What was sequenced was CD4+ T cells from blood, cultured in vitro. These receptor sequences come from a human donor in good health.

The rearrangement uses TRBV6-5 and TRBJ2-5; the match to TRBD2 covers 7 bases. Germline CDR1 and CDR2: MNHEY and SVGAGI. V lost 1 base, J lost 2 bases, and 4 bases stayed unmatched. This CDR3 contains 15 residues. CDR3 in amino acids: CASSYLSSGQETQYF. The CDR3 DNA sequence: TGTGCCAGCAGTTACTTATCTAGCGGACAAGAGACCCAGTACTTC.

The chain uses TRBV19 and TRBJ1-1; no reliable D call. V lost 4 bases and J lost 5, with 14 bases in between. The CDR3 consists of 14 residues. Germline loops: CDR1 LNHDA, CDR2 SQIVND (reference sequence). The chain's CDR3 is CASSRVWAGTEAFF. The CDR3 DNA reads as TGTGCCAGTAGTAGAGTCTGGGCGGGGACTGAAGCTTTCTTT.

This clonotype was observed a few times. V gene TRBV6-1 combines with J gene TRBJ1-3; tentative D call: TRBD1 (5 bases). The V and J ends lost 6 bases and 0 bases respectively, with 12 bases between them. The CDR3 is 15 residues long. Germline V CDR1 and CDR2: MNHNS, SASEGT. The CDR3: CASSEGRSSGNTIYF. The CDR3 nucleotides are TGTGCCAGCAGCGAGGGACGGAGCTCTGGAAACACCATATATTTT.